The 17 T cell receptor beta chains presented below share a single source sample, sequenced in a study of blood T cells in healthy people across ages. Then a second PCR, running about 6 to 12 cycles, was carried out with a sample-barcoded 5' primer and a J-beta primer mix. From the 5' RACE reads, TCRdb called clonotypes with MiXCR, one entry per CDR3 protein. The data show roughly 2 million distinct CDR3 sequences, with about 50% seen just once and around 2.1% held by the top ten. Source material: blood. The receptors were gathered from a woman aged 40 to 49 in good health.

This sequence joins TRBV11-1 and TRBJ2-5, with 9 bases that match TRBD1. After removal of 4 bases from V and 5 bases from J, the junction contained 8 bases not matched to a gene. CDR3 length equals 15 residues. Germline V CDR1 and CDR2: SGHAT, FQDESV (reference sequence). This CDR3 reads CASSSWTGEGETQYF. The CDR3 DNA is TGTGCCAGCAGCTCTTGGACAGGGGAAGGGGAGACCCAGTACTTC. Combining the CDR3 with reference TRBV11-1 and TRBJ2-5 gives the whole variable domain EAEVAQSPRYKITEKSQAVAFWCDPISGHATLYWYRQILGQGPELLVQFQDESVVDDSQLPKDRFSAERLKGVDSTLKIQPAELGDSAMYLCASSSWTGEGETQYFGPGTRLLVL.

In its sample, this clonotype was seen once. The chain is built from TRBV7-2 and TRBJ2-3, with TRBD1 identical over 8 bases. V lost 5 bases, J lost 4 bases, and 8 bases stayed unmatched. There are 15 residues in the CDR3. Germline CDR1 is SGHTA and CDR2 is FQGNSA. CDR3 sequence (DNA): TGTGCCAGCAGCGTCGACAGGGGAATGTCAGATACGCAGTATTTT. Translated, it gives CASSVDRGMSDTQYF.

This clonotype was observed a few times. The chain is built from TRBV10-2 and TRBJ2-1; D perhaps matches TRBD1 (6 bases). The CDR3 consists of 13 residues. V dropped 6 bases and J dropped 8 bases, with 14 bases sitting between them. Germline-derived CDR1 and CDR2 are WSHSY and SAAADI. CDR3 sequence reads: CASRQGGSDEQFF. The CDR3 DNA is TGCGCCAGCAGACAGGGTGGGTCGGATGAGCAGTTCTTC.

V is TRBV6-1 and J is TRBJ2-2; 7 bases map to TRBD1. Germline CDR1 and CDR2: MNHNS and SASEGT. This CDR3 is 14 amino acids long. Trimming at V came to 4 bases and at J to 7 bases, leaving 6 bases not matched to a gene. The CDR3 sequence is CASSGTGAVGELFF. CDR3 DNA sequence: TGTGCCAGCAGTGGAACAGGGGCGGTCGGGGAGCTGTTTTTT.

The V and J genes are TRBV24-1 and TRBJ1-2; D is unresolved. V was shortened by 1 base and J by 8 bases, with 7 bases between the two germline ends. The CDR3 is 12 residues long. The germline V gene encodes CDR1 KGHDR and CDR2 SFDVKD. The CDR3 reads CATSDLWNGYTF. The CDR3 nucleotides read TGTGCCACCAGTGATTTATGGAACGGCTACACCTTC.

The chain uses TRBV4-3 and TRBJ2-1; 10 bases line up with TRBD2. The CDR3 loop spans 20 amino acids. The junction had 20 bases not matched to a gene; V was cut back by 4 bases and J by 5 bases. In germline, CDR1 is LGHNA, CDR2 YSLEER. The CDR3 DNA is TGCGCCAGCAGCCGAGCTTCTAGCGGGGGTGCCTCTTTTAGGAACAATGAGCAGTTCTTC. As protein: CASSRASSGGASFRNNEQFF.

This clonotype was seen only a few times. This sequence joins TRBV7-9 and TRBJ1-4; D gene uncertain. Looked up from germline, CDR1 is SEHNR and CDR2 is FQNEAQ (reference sequence). CDR3 size: 11 residues. Trimming removed 7 bases at V and 8 bases at J, with 8 bases between. Here the CDR3 reads CASTNTEKLFF. For the CDR3, the DNA is TGTGCCAGCACTAACACCGAAAAACTGTTTTTT.

This rearrangement joins TRBV6-6 to TRBJ2-5; TRBD2 matches at 9 bases. The germline gives CDR1 MNHNY, CDR2 SVGAGI (reference sequence). The V segment lost 10 bases and the J segment 11 bases; nucleotides outside the gene matches: 8. The CDR3 has 11 amino acids. This CDR3 reads CATGTSSGQYF. In nucleotides, the CDR3 is TGTGCCACCGGGACTAGCTCGGGGCAGTACTTC.

This clonotype showed up just a few times. The V and J genes are TRBV28 and TRBJ2-7; 8 nucleotides match TRBD1. The CDR3 runs 18 residues. V shed 5 bases and J 0 bases; nucleotides not matched to a gene: 15. Germline loops: CDR1 MDHEN, CDR2 SYDVKM. The CDR3 is CASSLLGQGRRFSYEQYF. The DNA for the CDR3 is TGTGCCAGCAGTCTCCTAGGACAGGGTCGGCGTTTCTCCTACGAGCAGTACTTC.

This chain uses TRBV15 with TRBJ2-7, with 8 bases lining up with TRBD1. J was trimmed by 6 bases and V by 1 base; bases with no gene match: 11. From germline, CDR1 is LNHNV and CDR2 YYDKDF (reference sequence). This CDR3 region has 16 residues. The CDR3 sequence: CATSRVGGQGGREQYF. CDR3 bases: TGTGCCACCAGCAGAGTGGGTGGACAGGGAGGACGCGAGCAGTACTTC.

This clonotype has just one count. The gene calls are TRBV6-5 and TRBJ2-1; tentative D call: TRBD2 (5 bases). With 6 bases removed from V and 8 bases from J, the gap between germline ends came to 17 bases. Germline loops: CDR1 MNHEY, CDR2 SVGAGI. CDR3 length equals 14 residues. The CDR3 reads CASRPGLSRDEQFF. CDR3 DNA: TGTGCCAGCAGGCCCGGACTCTCCCGCGATGAGCAGTTCTTC.

This clonotype was counted a few times. Here the CDR3 DNA reads TGTGCCAGCAGCCAAACTAGCGGGGGGCGGGATACGCAGTATTTT. Protein product: CASSQTSGGRDTQYF. The V gene is TRBV3-1, the J gene TRBJ2-3, with 12 bases identical to TRBD2. Germline lookup yields CDR1 LGHDT and CDR2 YNNKEL (reference sequence). After removal of 2 bases from V and 6 bases from J, the junction contained 3 bases not matched to a gene. The CDR3 consists of 15 residues.

This clonotype was detected once. The CDR3 sequence: CASSQKKDEQFF. CDR3 nucleotide sequence: TGTGCCAGCAGCCAAAAGAAGGATGAGCAGTTCTTC. The rearrangement links TRBV4-2 to TRBJ2-1, with D unclear. The CDR3 runs 12 residues. Deletions cut 2 bases from V and 8 bases from J, with 7 bases between. CDR1 is LGHNA and CDR2 is YNFKEQ in the germline V gene.

This clonotype was found a few times. V is TRBV27 and J is TRBJ2-7; TRBD2 is a possible D gene (6 bases). CDR1 is MNHEY, CDR2 SMNVEV, per germline (reference sequence). The CDR3 runs to 15 residues. V lost 1 base and J 4 bases, leaving 14 bases between the germline ends. Here the CDR3 DNA reads TGTGCCAGCAGTTTATATGTAGGGGACTTTTACGAGCAGTACTTC. Translation: CASSLYVGDFYEQYF.

V is TRBV3-1 and J is TRBJ1-4, with 7 bases that match TRBD1. This CDR3 is built from 14 residues. The germline V gene has CDR1 LGHDT and CDR2 YNNKEL (reference sequence). Trimming took 6 bases from V and 3 from J; bases not matched to a gene: 4. In DNA, the CDR3 is TGTGCCAGCAGGAGGGGACAGCCTAATGAAAAACTGTTTTTT. Translating it yields CASRRGQPNEKLFF.

The chain is built from TRBV28 and TRBJ2-3, with 7 positions matching TRBD1. CDR1 and CDR2 from the germline V gene are MDHEN and SYDVKM. J gave up 6 bases and V 3 bases, and 6 bases lay outside the gene matches. This CDR3 contains 14 residues. The CDR3 nucleotides are TGTGCCAGCAGTTTCAGACAGGGAAGGGATACGCAGTATTTT. This codes for CASSFRQGRDTQYF.

This rearrangement joins TRBV12-3 or TRBV12-4 to TRBJ2-5; the D gene is possibly TRBD1 (6 bases). The end of the DNA is better explained by TRBJ2-7, so the J call may be wrong. This CDR3 spans 14 amino acids. CDR3 region: CASSSGQVPYEQYF. CDR3 DNA sequence: TGTGCCAGCAGCTCGGGACAAGTCCCCTACGAGCAGTACTTC.